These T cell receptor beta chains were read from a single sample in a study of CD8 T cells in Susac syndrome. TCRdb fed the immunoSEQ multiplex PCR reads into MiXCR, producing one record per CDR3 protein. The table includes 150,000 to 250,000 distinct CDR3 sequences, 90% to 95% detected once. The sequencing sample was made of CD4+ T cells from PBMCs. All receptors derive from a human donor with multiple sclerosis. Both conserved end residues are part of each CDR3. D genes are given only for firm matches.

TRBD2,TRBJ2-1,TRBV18,CASSPGAGGQNEQFF,TGTGCCAGCTCCCCCGGAGCGGGGGGGCAGAATGAGCAGTTCTTC
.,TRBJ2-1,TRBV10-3,CAISERTGEQFF,TGTGCCATCAGTGAGCGGACGGGTGAGCAGTTCTTC
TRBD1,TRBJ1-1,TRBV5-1,CASSGTATNTEAFF,TGCGCCAGCAGTGGGACAGCAACTAACACTGAAGCTTTCTTT
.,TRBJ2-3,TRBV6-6,CASSYSGGPTDTQYF,TGTGCCAGCAGTTACTCTGGCGGTCCCACAGATACGCAGTATTTT
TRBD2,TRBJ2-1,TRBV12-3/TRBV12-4,CANGNTGLEFF,TGTGCCAACGGGAATACGGGACTAGAGTTCTTC
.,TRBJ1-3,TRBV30,CAWGSTGNTIYF,TGTGCCTGGGGGTCGACTGGAAACACCATATATTTT
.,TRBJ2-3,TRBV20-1,CSARRYSLDTQYF,TGCAGTGCTAGACGGTATAGCTTGGATACGCAGTATTTT
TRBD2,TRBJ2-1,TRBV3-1,CASSLRGAGGNEQFF,TGTGCCAGCAGCCTCCGGGGAGCGGGAGGAAATGAGCAGTTCTTC
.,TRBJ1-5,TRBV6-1,CASSEANREQPQHF,TGTGCCAGCAGTGAAGCTAACAGAGAACAGCCCCAGCATTTT
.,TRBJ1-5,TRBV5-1,CASSLLGLTREGNQPQHF,TGCGCCAGCAGCTTGTTGGGACTCACAAGGGAAGGCAATCAGCCCCAGCATTTT
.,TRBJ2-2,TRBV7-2,CASSSYSATGELFF,TGTGCCAGCAGCTCTTACAGCGCCACCGGGGAGCTGTTTTTT
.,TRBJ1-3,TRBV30,CAWSLSQNTIYF,TGTGCCTGGAGCCTAAGTCAGAACACCATATATTTT
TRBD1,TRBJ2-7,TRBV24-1,CATSDSDRGEQYF,TGTGCCACCAGTGATTCGGACAGGGGCGAGCAGTACTTC
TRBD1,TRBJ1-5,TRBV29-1,CSVGTGAYNQPQHF,TGCAGCGTCGGGACAGGGGCATACAATCAGCCCCAGCATTTT
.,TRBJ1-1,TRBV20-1,CSALGSNTEAFF,TGCAGTGCTCTAGGGTCGAACACTGAAGCTTTCTTT
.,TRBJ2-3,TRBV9,CASSVGASQSDTQYF,TGTGCCAGCAGCGTAGGAGCTTCACAATCAGATACGCAGTATTTT
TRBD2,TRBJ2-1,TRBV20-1,CSAMTSRGTYNEQFF,TGCAGTGCCATGACTAGCCGGGGGACCTACAATGAGCAGTTCTTC
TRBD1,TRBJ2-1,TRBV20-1,CSASPGQKPNEQFF,TGCAGTGCTAGTCCGGGACAGAAACCCAATGAGCAGTTCTTC